Below, 4 T cell receptor beta chains from the same sample are listed, as sequenced in a study of blood T cell repertoires in COVID-19. The table came from immunoSEQ multiplex PCR; TCRdb's copy has only in-frame clones and leaves some out. In the table there are more than 12,000 clones, 80% to 90% of which are singletons. Sequencing input: peripheral blood. These receptors were taken from a human donor in a cohort sampled during active COVID-19.

This chain connects TRBV3-1 (or the pseudogene TRBV3-2) to TRBJ2-2; D possibly corresponds to TRBD1 (6 bases). CDR1 and CDR2 from the germline V gene are LGHDT and YNNKEL (reference sequence). CDR3 length: 16 residues. Trimming left V 1 base short and J 5 bases short, with 14 bases between. The CDR3 DNA reads as TGTGCCAGCAGCCAAGGTCAGGGGTTGGGGACCGGGGAGCTGTTTTTT. Translated, it gives CASSQGQGLGTGELFF.

The V gene is TRBV3-1 (or the pseudogene TRBV3-2), the J gene TRBJ1-1; 7 bases match TRBD1. Unmatched junction bases numbered 8, after V lost 3 bases and J lost 4 bases. Germline V CDR1 and CDR2: LGHDT, YNNKEL (reference sequence). This CDR3 comprises 15 residues. CDR3 in amino acids: CASSQRGPAGTEAFF. CDR3 sequence (DNA): TGTGCCAGCAGCCAGAGGGGGCCGGCGGGCACTGAAGCTTTCTTT.

This chain links TRBV7-2 with TRBJ2-3; D is uncertain. This CDR3 has 14 amino acids. Germline V gene sequence: CDR1 SGHTA, CDR2 FQGNSA. V lost 0 bases, J lost 7 bases, and 11 bases lay in between. CDR3 residues: CASSLASGLHTQYF. As DNA, the CDR3 is TGTGCCAGCAGCTTAGCGTCCGGGTTGCATACGCAGTATTTT.

This chain connects TRBV5-1 to TRBJ2-1, with TRBD1 matching 8 bases. The CDR3 is made up of 17 amino acids. After removal of 4 bases from V and 9 bases from J, the junction contained 18 bases not matched to a gene. Looked up from germline, CDR1 is SGHRS and CDR2 is YFSETQ. CDR3 in amino acids: CASSRAGQEPDLAEQFF. The CDR3 DNA is TGCGCCAGCAGCAGGGCGGGACAGGAACCCGACTTAGCTGAGCAGTTCTTC.